Listed here are 20 T cell receptor beta chains from one sample, sequenced in a study of blood T cell repertoires in COVID-19. The table came from immunoSEQ multiplex PCR; TCRdb's copy has only in-frame clones and leaves some out. The profile shows hundreds of thousands of clones, 85% of them singletons. Source material: peripheral blood. The receptors derive from a human donor in a cohort sampled during active COVID-19.

This chain joins TRBV19 and TRBJ1-1; TRBD1 aligns across 7 bases. J was trimmed by 0 bases and V by 10 bases; bases with no gene match: 8. The germline V gene encodes CDR1 LNHDA and CDR2 SQIVND (reference sequence). This CDR3 spans 14 amino acids. Written as DNA, the CDR3 is TGTGCCACCAAAAGGGGGCAGTTGAACACTGAAGCTTTCTTT. This codes for CATKRGQLNTEAFF.

The V call is TRBV15, the J call TRBJ1-4, with D perhaps TRBD1 (6 bases). Per germline, CDR1 LNHNV and CDR2 YYDKDF (reference sequence). The CDR3 covers 18 residues. V lost 0 bases, J lost 8 bases, and 22 bases lay in between. The CDR3 sequence is CATSRDTPAGGLGEKLFF. CDR3 coding DNA: TGTGCCACCAGCAGAGATACACCCGCGGGGGGGCTAGGCGAAAAACTGTTTTTT.

This clone appeared once. This chain connects TRBV24-1 to TRBJ1-1; TRBD1 might be the D (6 bases). V was clipped by 4 bases and J by 2 bases, with 13 bases between them. The CDR3 totals 15 residues. CDR1 is KGHDR, CDR2 SFDVKD, per germline. This CDR3 reads CATSEYTGFNTEAFF. CDR3 nucleotides: TGTGCCACCAGTGAGTATACAGGGTTTAACACTGAAGCTTTCTTT.

The sample holds a few counts of this clone. The chain combines TRBV4-1 with TRBJ1-4; TRBD1 agrees at 11 bases. Germline V gene data show CDR1 as MGHRA and CDR2 as YSYEKL. CDR3 length equals 18 residues. The trim removed 0 bases at V and 5 bases at J, leaving 8 bases unmatched. The CDR3: CASSQDRLGQGGNEKLFF. Here the CDR3 DNA reads TGCGCCAGCAGCCAAGATAGGTTGGGACAGGGGGGGAATGAAAAACTGTTTTTT.

The CDR3 bases are TGTGCCACCAGTAGAGCTGGGGACAGGGGGACTGAAGCTTTCTTT. Protein product: CATSRAGDRGTEAFF. The chain combines TRBV24-1 with TRBJ1-1; 11 bases map to TRBD1. The CDR3 is 15 residues long. Per the germline V gene, CDR1 is KGHDR and CDR2 is SFDVKD. Trimming took 6 bases from V and 5 from J; bases not matched to a gene: 7.

V is TRBV7-9 and J is TRBJ2-3, with unresolved D. The germline CDR1 and CDR2 sequences are SEHNR and FQNEAQ (reference sequence). CDR3 size: 15 residues. Trimming shortened V by 2 bases and J by 2 bases, and 11 bases separated the two germline ends. The CDR3 here is CASSLTPGATDTQYF. DNA of the CDR3: TGTGCCAGCAGCTTAACTCCCGGAGCCACAGATACGCAGTATTTT.

The chain is built from TRBV11-2 and TRBJ2-1; TRBD1 might be the D (6 bases). V was clipped by 2 bases and J by 2 bases, with 10 bases between them. The CDR3 contains 15 residues. The V gene's germline CDR1 is SGHAT and CDR2 FQNNGV. CDR3: CASSLTGRPYNEQFF. The CDR3 DNA reads as TGTGCCAGCAGCTTAACAGGGCGCCCCTACAATGAGCAGTTCTTC. The full variable domain, rest sourced from reference TRBV11-2 and TRBJ2-1, is EAGVAQSPRYKIIEKRQSVAFWCNPISGHATLYWYQQILGQGPKLLIQFQNNGVVDDSQLPKDRFSAERLKGVDSTLKIQPAKLEDSAVYLCASSLTGRPYNEQFFGPGTRLTVL.

V gene TRBV28 combines with J gene TRBJ2-7; D gene unclear. Trimming removed 8 bases from V and 5 bases from J, with 10 bases in between. Per germline, CDR1 MDHEN and CDR2 SYDVKM. The CDR3 length is 11 residues. The CDR3 here is CASGPFNEQYF. The CDR3 bases are TGTGCCAGCGGCCCCTTCAACGAGCAGTACTTC.

The chain has TRBV6-6 and TRBJ2-7, with TRBD1 as a possible D gene (5 bases). Looked up from germline, CDR1 is MNHNY and CDR2 is SVGAGI (reference sequence). V was pared by 3 bases and J by 1 base, with 16 bases between. This CDR3 has 16 residues. CDR3 bases: TGTGCCAGCAGTTATCCAGGACAATTCGGGTCCTACGAGCAGTACTTC. It is translated as CASSYPGQFGSYEQYF.

The rearrangement joins TRBV5-6 to TRBJ2-7; 12 positions match TRBD2. CDR1 is SGHDT, CDR2 YYEEEE, per germline. CDR3 length: 16 residues. J lost 0 bases, V lost 4 bases, and 5 bases had no gene match. The CDR3 DNA reads as TGTGCCAGCAGCGACCGACTAGCGGGGGACTCCTACGAGCAGTACTTC. It codes for CASSDRLAGDSYEQYF.

This clone has just one count. The chain links TRBV2 to TRBJ2-3; maybe TRBD2 (5 bases). This CDR3 comprises 14 residues. In germline, CDR1 is SNHLY, CDR2 FYNNEI. The ends were cut back, 6 bases at V and 2 bases at J, with 12 bases in the middle. As DNA, the CDR3 is TGTGCCAGCAGGGCTTCGGGGTACACAGATACGCAGTATTTT. Residues: CASRASGYTDTQYF.

The rearrangement uses TRBV7-9 and TRBJ1-5; D not resolved. The V end was cut by 1 base, the J end by 7 bases, with 14 bases between. Looked up from germline, CDR1 is SEHNR and CDR2 is FQNEAQ (reference sequence). This CDR3 has 15 amino acids. The CDR3 sequence is CASSLGTPGNQPQHF. The CDR3 DNA reads TGTGCCAGCAGCTTAGGGACTCCCGGGAACCAGCCCCAGCATTTT.

V gene TRBV23-1 combines with J gene TRBJ2-3; 7 bases agree with TRBD1. TRBV23-1 is sorted into the ORF group, with uncertain function. Trimming cost V 2 bases and J 4 bases; bases outside gene matches: 3. CDR3 length equals 14 residues. CDR3 loop: CASSQKTGADTQYF. CDR3 coding DNA: TGCGCCAGCAGTCAAAAAACAGGGGCAGATACGCAGTATTTT.

The V call is TRBV30, the J call TRBJ1-2; the D gene is possibly TRBD1 (6 bases). The CDR3 runs to 13 residues. V dropped 5 bases and J dropped 2 bases, with 12 bases sitting between them. Germline V gene data show CDR1 as GTSNPN and CDR2 as SVGIG (reference sequence). The CDR3 sequence is CAWFRRGNYGYTF. Here the CDR3 DNA reads TGTGCCTGGTTTAGAAGGGGGAACTATGGCTACACCTTC.

V and J are TRBV5-5 and TRBJ1-5; TRBD1 aligns across 8 bases. The CDR3 length is 16 residues. V lost 4 bases and J lost 0; bases outside the gene matches: 6. CDR1 SGHKS and CDR2 YYEKEE come from the germline V gene (reference sequence). CDR3 in amino acids: CASSMTGAVSNQPQHF. The CDR3 nucleotides are TGTGCCAGCAGCATGACAGGGGCCGTTAGCAATCAGCCCCAGCATTTT.

At least ten counts were recorded for this clone. This chain joins TRBV11-3 and TRBJ2-7, with 8 bases matching TRBD1. Germline loops: CDR1 SGHNT, CDR2 YENEEA. The CDR3 extends over 12 amino acids. V lost 6 bases to trimming and J lost 6 bases; unmatched junction nucleotides: 4. The CDR3 protein is CASSLQGGEQYF. The CDR3, as DNA: TGTGCCAGCAGTTTACAGGGGGGCGAGCAGTACTTC.

The rearrangement uses TRBV2 and TRBJ1-1; a possible D gene is TRBD1 (6 bases). The germline V gene has CDR1 SNHLY and CDR2 FYNNEI. CDR3 length: 15 residues. V gave up 4 bases and J gave up 5 bases, with 17 bases separating them. DNA of the CDR3: TGTGCCAGCAGTGCTTTGTACAGGGTGACGACTGAAGCTTTCTTT. Its protein product is CASSALYRVTTEAFF.

This clone was observed a single time. CDR3 loop: CASSLTGTSYEQYF. The CDR3 DNA sequence: TGCGCCAGCAGCTTGACAGGGACCTCCTACGAGCAGTACTTC. The rearrangement links TRBV5-1 to TRBJ2-7, with D possibly TRBD1 on 6 matching bases. CDR1 SGHRS and CDR2 YFSETQ come from the germline V gene. The CDR3 is made up of 14 amino acids. Trimming left V 1 base short and J 0 bases short, with 8 bases between. The variable domain in full, completed from reference TRBV5-1 and TRBJ2-7, reads KAGVTQTPRYLIKTRGQQVTLSCSPISGHRSVSWYQQTPGQGLQFLFEYFSETQRNKGNFPGRFSGRQFSNSRSEMNVSTLELGDSALYLCASSLTGTSYEQYFGPGTRLTVT.

The V gene is TRBV30, the J gene TRBJ1-1; 9 bases are shared with TRBD1. Germline V CDR1 and CDR2: GTSNPN, SVGIG (reference sequence). V was pared by 7 bases and J by 4 bases, with 7 bases of the junction left unmatched. The CDR3 is 13 amino acids. In DNA form, the CDR3 reads TGTGCCTTCAACAGGGGGCTGAGCACTGAAGCTTTCTTT. This translates into CAFNRGLSTEAFF.

In the case of this clone: At the DNA level, this CDR3 is encoded by other sequences in the same sample as well. This chain connects TRBV6-5 to TRBJ2-7, with D perhaps matching TRBD1 (6 bases). V was shortened by 6 bases and J by 4 bases, with 7 bases between the two germline ends. Germline V gene sequence: CDR1 MNHEY, CDR2 SVGAGI. The CDR3 extends over 11 amino acids. The CDR3 sequence: CASSRGYEQYF. CDR3 in DNA: TGTGCCAGCAGCAGGGGTTACGAGCAGTACTTC.